These 16 T cell receptor beta chains share one sample of origin, sequenced in a study of T cells in Graves' hyperthyroidism and ophthalmopathy. Regions amplified from RNA transcripts were the TCR beta CDR3 regions. The study used the HTBI primer set for a first-round RT-PCR of the TCR CDR3. TCRdb independently ran MiXCR on the multiplex PCR reads; one entry per CDR3 protein. Among 540,000 or so distinct CDR3 sequences, approximately 14% were seen once, and the ten largest hold about 7%. The sequencing input was blood. Every receptor here comes from a woman aged 25 to 45 with Graves' hyperthyroidism.

Of note for this clonotype: This may be a read error: a much more frequent sequence differs by one nucleotide. The V gene is TRBV6-5, the J gene TRBJ2-5; D remains unclear. Germline V gene data show CDR1 as MNHEY and CDR2 as SVGAGI. This CDR3 is built from 14 residues. In nucleotides, the CDR3 is TGTGCCAGCGGTTACTCTCGGGTAACGAAGACCCAGTACTTC. Its translation: CASGYSRVTKTQYF.

This clonotype was seen repeatedly, ten times or more. The CDR3 DNA follows: TGTGCCAGCAGTGAACTTCTAGCGGGGAACAATGAGCAGTTCTTC. Translated: CASSELLAGNNEQFF. The chain employs TRBV2 and TRBJ2-1, with 9 bases that match TRBD2. Germline trimming cut 2 bases from V and 5 bases from J; bases unmatched to any gene: 4. The CDR3 has 15 residues. Germline CDR1 and CDR2: SNHLY and FYNNEI.

Of note for this clonotype: One end of the junction is discordant with germline, which a read error may explain. This chain joins TRBV6-1 and TRBJ1-6; 7 bases are shared with TRBD1. Germline V gene lookup returns CDR1 MNHNS and CDR2 SASEGT. The CDR3 contains 17 residues. CDR3 nucleotide sequence: TGTGCCAGCTCACGGGACAGCAGGAGCTCCTATAATTCACCCCCCCACTTT. Protein product: CASSRDSRSSYNSPPHF.

This clonotype showed up many times. The chain couples TRBV5-8 to TRBJ2-1, with TRBD2 matching over 7 bases. CDR3 length equals 17 residues. Trimming cost V 2 bases and J 2 bases; bases outside gene matches: 10. Germline CDR1 SGHTS, CDR2 YDEGEE. CDR3 in amino acids: CASSFYISSGPYNEQFF. In DNA form, the CDR3 reads TGTGCCAGCAGCTTTTATATCTCTAGCGGACCCTACAATGAGCAGTTCTTC.

This clonotype occurred many times. V gene TRBV11-2 combines with J gene TRBJ2-7; 7 bases agree with TRBD1. The germline V gene has CDR1 SGHAT and CDR2 FQNNGV. CDR3 length equals 12 residues. J gave up 6 bases and V 6 bases, and 5 bases lay outside the gene matches. The CDR3 protein is CASRNRGSEQYF. CDR3 nucleotides: TGTGCCAGCAGGAACAGGGGTTCCGAGCAGTACTTC.

The rearrangement joins TRBV20-1 to TRBJ2-7; D is possibly TRBD2 (5 bases). There are 15 residues in the CDR3. Trimming took 0 bases from V and 5 from J, leaving 17 bases between them. From germline, CDR1 is DFQATT and CDR2 SNEGSKA (reference sequence). CDR3 region: CSARDQATLRDEQYF. The DNA of the CDR3 is TGCAGTGCTAGAGATCAAGCGACCCTGCGGGACGAGCAGTACTTC.

This rearrangement joins TRBV7-2 to TRBJ1-1; weak D call: TRBD1 (5 bases). Trimming took off 6 bases at V and 5 bases at J, with 16 bases between the two ends. Looked up from germline, CDR1 is SGHTA and CDR2 is FQGNSA. This CDR3 contains 14 residues. CDR3 coding DNA: TGTGCCAGCAGAGTAATTAGGGGTAAGACTGAAGCTTTCTTT. This gives the protein CASRVIRGKTEAFF.

The chain recombines TRBV6-1 with TRBJ2-7; D could derive from TRBD1 or TRBD2 (5 bases each). V was trimmed by 8 bases and J by 1 base, leaving 12 bases between them. The CDR3 has 13 residues. CDR1 and CDR2 (germline): MNHNS, SASEGT. The DNA of the CDR3 is TGTGCCAGCGGGAGAGGGGAATCCTACGAGCAGTACTTC. Protein: CASGRGESYEQYF.

This clonotype was counted ten times or more. V gene TRBV28 combines with J gene TRBJ2-1; the match to TRBD2 covers 8 bases. Germline lookup yields CDR1 MDHEN and CDR2 SYDVKM. This CDR3 comprises 14 residues. With V trimmed by 3 bases and J by 8 bases, 6 bases remained unmatched. The CDR3 reads CASSFRTSRDEQFF. Written as DNA, the CDR3 is TGTGCCAGCAGTTTTCGGACTAGCAGGGATGAGCAGTTCTTC.

This clonotype was recorded at least ten times. The rearrangement links TRBV12-3 or TRBV12-4 to TRBJ1-5; D gene unclear. The ends were cut back, 8 bases at V and 4 bases at J, with 9 bases in the middle. This CDR3 spans 12 amino acids. The CDR3, as DNA: TGTGCCAGCTCGCGTGAGAATCAGCCCCAGCATTTT. Amino acid sequence: CASSRENQPQHF.

CDR3 sequence (DNA): TGTGCCAGCAGCCATCTGGCTAGCGCCTTCTCTGGGGCCAACGTCCTGACTTTC. Its translation: CASSHLASAFSGANVLTF. V gene TRBV3-1 combines with J gene TRBJ2-6; D is perhaps TRBD2 (6 bases). Trimming took off 3 bases at V and 0 bases at J, with 15 bases between the two ends. CDR3 length equals 18 residues. The germline gives CDR1 LGHDT, CDR2 YNNKEL (reference sequence).

This clonotype turned up a few times. The V call is TRBV20-1, the J call TRBJ1-5; D perhaps matches TRBD1 (6 bases). Germline assignment: CDR1 DFQATT and CDR2 SNEGSKA (reference sequence). V was pared by 1 base and J by 7 bases, with 20 bases between. The CDR3 has 16 residues. CDR3 region: CSARGEREGQGQPQHF. The DNA for the CDR3 is TGCAGTGCTAGAGGAGAGCGGGAGGGACAAGGACAGCCCCAGCATTTT.

This clonotype was counted at least ten times. V is TRBV11-2 and J is TRBJ2-1, with 11 bases lining up with TRBD1. Germline trimming cut 5 bases from V and 8 bases from J; bases unmatched to any gene: 8. This CDR3 is built from 15 residues. Germline V gene lookup returns CDR1 SGHAT and CDR2 FQNNGV. The CDR3 sequence: CASSHGTGGLDEQFF. DNA for the CDR3: TGTGCCAGCAGCCACGGGACAGGGGGGTTGGATGAGCAGTTCTTC. The full variable domain, with the rest looked up from reference TRBV11-2 and TRBJ2-1, is EAGVAQSPRYKIIEKRQSVAFWCNPISGHATLYWYQQILGQGPKLLIQFQNNGVVDDSQLPKDRFSAERLKGVDSTLKIQPAKLEDSAVYLCASSHGTGGLDEQFFGPGTRLTVL.

This clonotype was observed at least ten times. In DNA form, the CDR3 reads TGTGCCAGCAGCCACACAGGGGCTAATGAAAAACTGTTTTTT. It codes for CASSHTGANEKLFF. This chain uses TRBV3-1 with TRBJ1-4, with 7 nucleotides matching TRBD1. This CDR3 is 14 amino acids long. Germline V lookup: CDR1 LGHDT, CDR2 YNNKEL (reference sequence). The ends lost 3 bases at V and 3 bases at J; junction bases unmatched: 1.

In this sample, this clonotype turned up a few times. The J gene is TRBJ2-1, the V gene TRBV10-1, with D uncertain. The CDR3 is made up of 13 amino acids. Germline V lookup: CDR1 WNHNN, CDR2 SYGVQD (reference sequence). V shed 5 bases and J shed 1 base, with 6 bases lying between them. CDR3 protein: CASSPNSYNEQFF. CDR3 sequence (DNA): TGCGCCAGCAGTCCTAATTCCTACAATGAGCAGTTCTTC.

This CDR3 reads CASSLENSGTYEQYF. The CDR3 DNA follows: TGTGCCAGCAGCTTAGAAAATAGCGGGACCTACGAGCAGTACTTC. The chain recombines TRBV7-9 with TRBJ2-7; TRBD2 agrees at 8 bases. The germline CDR1 and CDR2 sequences are SEHNR and FQNEAQ (reference sequence). With 1 base clipped from V and 2 bases from J, the junction kept 4 bases outside the gene matches. The CDR3 totals 15 residues. Complete variable domain (other parts from reference TRBV7-9 and TRBJ2-7): DTGVSQNPRHKITKRGQNVTFRCDPISEHNRLYWYRQTLGQGPEFLTYFQNEAQLEKSRLLSDRFSAERPKGSFSTLEIQRTEQGDSAMYLCASSLENSGTYEQYFGPGTRLTVT.